The present T cell receptor beta chain was sequenced within a study of control samples from healthy donors and cancer patients. This CDR3 contains 15 residues. Looked up from germline, CDR1 is LNHDA and CDR2 is SQIVND (reference sequence). The ends were cut back, 8 bases at V and 5 bases at J, with 19 bases in the middle. The assay was immunoSEQ multiplex PCR, and TCRdb's table has in-frame clones only and misses some. The sample yields about 150,000 clones, more than 85% seen once. This TCR derives from a man in his fifties in good health. Sample: blood. The chain combines TRBV19 with TRBJ1-5; unclear D gene. The CDR3 nucleotides are TGTGCCAGTGGTCCGAGGGCATTAGCAGATCAGCCCCAGCATTTT. This translates into CASGPRALADQPQHF.